The T cell receptor (beta chain) described here comes from a study of cytomegalovirus exposure and HLA in healthy donors. Study observations and caveats: Per published reports, the classifier diagnosed cytomegalovirus status with high specificity and sensitivity.

This CDR3 contains 18 residues. The germline V gene has CDR1 SEHNR and CDR2 FQNEAQ (reference sequence). V was pared by 5 bases and J by 2 bases, with 21 bases between. It was with 60 Vbeta and 13 Jbeta primers that the PCR ran. The assay was immunoSEQ multiplex PCR, and TCRdb's table has in-frame clones only and misses some. This sample has about 90,000 clones, with 55% to 75% found just once. This clone was picked up one time. Its matching antigen is unknown. The chain uses TRBV7-9 and TRBJ2-2; D might be TRBD2 (5 bases). This clonotype was obtained from a woman in her fifties or sixties in good health and CMV-seropositive. The specimen was PBMCs. For the CDR3, the DNA is TGTGCCAGCAGCCGGTCTGCTTTGGGCGGGCCCAACACCGGGGAGCTGTTTTTT. This encodes CASSRSALGGPNTGELFF.